This TCR beta chain appears in the sequencing data of a study of cytomegalovirus exposure and HLA in healthy donors. This CDR3 spans 17 amino acids. The germline gives CDR1 KGHSH, CDR2 LQKENI. V lost 2 bases to trimming and J lost 6 bases; unmatched junction nucleotides: 11. Assay: immunoSEQ multiplex PCR; the TCRdb copy retains only in-frame clones and omits some. Among around 120,000 clones listed, 80% to 90% were seen once. The clonotype originates from a man aged 18 to 30 in good health and CMV-seropositive. The chain uses TRBV18 and TRBJ2-3; 10 bases match TRBD1. The specimen was PBMCs. CDR3 loop: CASSPYRDRGWSDTQYF. The DNA of the CDR3 is TGTGCCAGCTCACCATACCGGGACAGGGGCTGGAGCGATACGCAGTATTTT.